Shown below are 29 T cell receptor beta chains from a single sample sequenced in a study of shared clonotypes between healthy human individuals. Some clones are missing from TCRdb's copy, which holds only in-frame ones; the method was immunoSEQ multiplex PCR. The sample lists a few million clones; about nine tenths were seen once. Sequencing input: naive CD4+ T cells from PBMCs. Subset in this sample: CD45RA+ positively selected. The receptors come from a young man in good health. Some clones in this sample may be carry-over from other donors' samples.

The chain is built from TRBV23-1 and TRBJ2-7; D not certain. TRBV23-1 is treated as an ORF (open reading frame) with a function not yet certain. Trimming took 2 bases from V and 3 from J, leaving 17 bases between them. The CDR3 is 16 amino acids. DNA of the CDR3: TGCGCCAGCAGTCAAGCCTTTCCGAGGCAGAACTACGAGCAGTACTTC. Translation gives CASSQAFPRQNYEQYF.

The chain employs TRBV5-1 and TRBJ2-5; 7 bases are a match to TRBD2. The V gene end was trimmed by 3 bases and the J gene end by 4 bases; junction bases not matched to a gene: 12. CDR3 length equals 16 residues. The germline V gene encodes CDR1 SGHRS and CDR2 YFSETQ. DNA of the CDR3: TGCGCCAGCAGCTGGTTTGGACTAGATAAAGGAGAGACCCAGTACTTC. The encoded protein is CASSWFGLDKGETQYF.

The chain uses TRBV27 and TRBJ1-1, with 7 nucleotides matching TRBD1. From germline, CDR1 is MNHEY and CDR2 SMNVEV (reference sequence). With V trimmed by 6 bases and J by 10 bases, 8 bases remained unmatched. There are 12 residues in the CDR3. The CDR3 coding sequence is TGTGCCAGCAGGGACAGGTCCTTTTCAGCTTTCTTT. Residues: CASRDRSFSAFF.

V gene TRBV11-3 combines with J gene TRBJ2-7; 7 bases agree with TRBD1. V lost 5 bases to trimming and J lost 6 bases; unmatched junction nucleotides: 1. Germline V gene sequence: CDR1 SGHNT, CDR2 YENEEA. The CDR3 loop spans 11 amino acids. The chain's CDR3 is CASSNRGEQYF. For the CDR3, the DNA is TGTGCCAGCAGCAACAGGGGCGAGCAGTACTTC.

CDR3 in DNA: TGTGCCAGCCGCATTACAGGGAGCACAGATACGCAGTATTTT. Amino acid sequence: CASRITGSTDTQYF. The chain employs TRBV18 and TRBJ2-3; the D gene is possibly TRBD1 (6 bases). The V end lost 8 bases, the J end lost 0 bases, and 12 bases lay between the germline ends. The germline CDR1 and CDR2 sequences are KGHSH and LQKENI. This CDR3 comprises 14 residues.

CDR3: CASRTAGQLGEKLFF. The CDR3 DNA is TGTGCCAGCAGGACCGCTGGGCAACTAGGGGAAAAACTGTTTTTT. This chain uses TRBV28 with TRBJ1-4; unclear D gene. This CDR3 has 15 residues. Germline V gene data show CDR1 as MDHEN and CDR2 as SYDVKM. Between the trimmed V and J ends, which lost 6 bases and 8 bases, there was a span of 19 bases.

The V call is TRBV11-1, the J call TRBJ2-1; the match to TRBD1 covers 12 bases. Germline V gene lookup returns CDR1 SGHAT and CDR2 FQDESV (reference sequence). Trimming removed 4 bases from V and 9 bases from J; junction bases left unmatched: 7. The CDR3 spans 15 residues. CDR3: CASSSRDRGRTEQFF. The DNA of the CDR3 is TGTGCCAGCAGCTCCCGGGACAGGGGGCGGACTGAGCAGTTCTTC.

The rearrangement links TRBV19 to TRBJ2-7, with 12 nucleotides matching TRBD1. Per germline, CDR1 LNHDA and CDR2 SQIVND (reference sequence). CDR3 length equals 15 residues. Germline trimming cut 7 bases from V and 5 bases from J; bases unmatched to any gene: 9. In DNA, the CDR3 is TGTGCCAGTATCGACACGGGACAGGGGGCGGACGAGCAGTACTTC. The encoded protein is CASIDTGQGADEQYF.

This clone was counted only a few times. In DNA form, the CDR3 reads TGTGCCAGCAGCTCCGACAGGGTAGCTGAAAAACTGTTTTTT. Its translation is CASSSDRVAEKLFF. The chain joins TRBV7-9 to TRBJ1-4; 7 positions agree with TRBD1. Germline CDR1 SEHNR, CDR2 FQNEAQ (reference sequence). The CDR3 spans 14 residues. V dropped 4 bases and J dropped 7; count of bases not matched to a gene: 6.

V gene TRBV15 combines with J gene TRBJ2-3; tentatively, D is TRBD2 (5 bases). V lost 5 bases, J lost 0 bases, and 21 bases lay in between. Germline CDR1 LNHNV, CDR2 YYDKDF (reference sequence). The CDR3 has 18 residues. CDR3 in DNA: TGTGCCACCAGCCCTGTGCAAAGTCTAGCAAGAAGCACAGATACGCAGTATTTT. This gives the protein CATSPVQSLARSTDTQYF. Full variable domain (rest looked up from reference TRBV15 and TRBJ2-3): DAMVIQNPRYQVTQFGKPVTLSCSQTLNHNVMYWYQQKSSQAPKLLFHYYDKDFNNEADTPDNFQSRRPNTSFCFLDIRSPGLGDTAMYLCATSPVQSLARSTDTQYFGPGTRLTVL.

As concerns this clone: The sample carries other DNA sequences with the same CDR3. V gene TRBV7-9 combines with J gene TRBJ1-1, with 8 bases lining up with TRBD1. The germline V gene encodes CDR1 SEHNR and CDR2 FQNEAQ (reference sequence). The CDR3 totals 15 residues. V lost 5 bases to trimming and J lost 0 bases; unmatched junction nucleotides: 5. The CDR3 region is CASSPRQGMNTEAFF. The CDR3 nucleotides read TGTGCCAGCAGCCCGAGACAGGGGATGAACACTGAAGCTTTCTTT.

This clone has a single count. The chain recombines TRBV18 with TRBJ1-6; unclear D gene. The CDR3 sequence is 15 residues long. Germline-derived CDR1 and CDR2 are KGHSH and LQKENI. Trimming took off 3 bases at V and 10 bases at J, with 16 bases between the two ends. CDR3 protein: CASSPAEQSRSPLHF. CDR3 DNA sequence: TGTGCCAGCTCACCGGCTGAGCAGTCGAGGTCACCCCTCCACTTT.

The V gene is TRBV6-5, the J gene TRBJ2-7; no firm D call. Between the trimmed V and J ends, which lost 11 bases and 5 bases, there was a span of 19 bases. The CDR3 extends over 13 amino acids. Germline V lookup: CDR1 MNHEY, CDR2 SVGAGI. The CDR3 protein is CASRAAQVNEQYF. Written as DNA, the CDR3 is TGTGCCTCCCGGGCGGCCCAGGTCAACGAGCAGTACTTC.

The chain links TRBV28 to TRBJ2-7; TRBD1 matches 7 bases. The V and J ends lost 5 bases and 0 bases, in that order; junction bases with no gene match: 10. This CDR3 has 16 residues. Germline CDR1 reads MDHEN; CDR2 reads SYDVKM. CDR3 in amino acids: CASSPPRDSYSYEQYF. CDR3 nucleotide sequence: TGTGCCAGCAGTCCACCTCGGGACAGTTACTCCTACGAGCAGTACTTC.

CDR3 DNA sequence: TGTGCCAGCAGTTTAGTGGGGGACGGCCTTGAGTTGAACACTGAAGCTTTCTTT. Translated, it gives CASSLVGDGLELNTEAFF. The chain recombines TRBV28 with TRBJ1-1; D perhaps matches TRBD1 (5 bases). V was shortened by 2 bases and J by 0 bases, with 19 bases between the two germline ends. The CDR3 sequence is 18 residues long. Germline V gene data show CDR1 as MDHEN and CDR2 as SYDVKM.

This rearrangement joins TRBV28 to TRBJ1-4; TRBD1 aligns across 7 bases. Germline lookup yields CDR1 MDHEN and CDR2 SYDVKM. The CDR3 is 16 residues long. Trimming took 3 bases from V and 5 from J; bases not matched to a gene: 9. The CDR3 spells CASSLTPTGRNEKLFF. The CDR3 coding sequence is TGTGCCAGCAGTTTGACACCGACAGGGCGGAATGAAAAACTGTTTTTT.

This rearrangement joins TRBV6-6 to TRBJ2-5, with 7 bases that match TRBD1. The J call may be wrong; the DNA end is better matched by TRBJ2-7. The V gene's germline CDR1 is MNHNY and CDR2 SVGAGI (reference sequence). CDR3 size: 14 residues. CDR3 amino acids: CASSYPGQTYEQYF. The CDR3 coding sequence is TGTGCCAGCAGTTACCCGGGACAGACCTACGAGCAGTACTTC.

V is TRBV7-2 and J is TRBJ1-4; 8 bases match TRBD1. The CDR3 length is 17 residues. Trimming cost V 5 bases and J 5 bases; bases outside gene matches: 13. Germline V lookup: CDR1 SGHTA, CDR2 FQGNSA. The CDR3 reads CASSTQGGGAVNEKLFF. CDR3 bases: TGTGCCAGCAGCACACAGGGGGGTGGGGCAGTGAATGAAAAACTGTTTTTT. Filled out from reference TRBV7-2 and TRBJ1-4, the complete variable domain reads GAGVSQSPSNKVTEKGKDVELRCDPISGHTALYWYRQSLGQGLEFLIYFQGNSAPDKSGLPSDRFSAERTGGSVSTLTIQRTQQEDSAVYLCASSTQGGGAVNEKLFFGSGTQLSVL.

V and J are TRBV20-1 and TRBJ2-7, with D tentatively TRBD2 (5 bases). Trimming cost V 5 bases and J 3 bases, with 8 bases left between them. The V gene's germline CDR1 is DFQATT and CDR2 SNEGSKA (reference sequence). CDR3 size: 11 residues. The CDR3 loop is CSAGLYYEQYF. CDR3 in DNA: TGCAGTGCTGGACTGTACTACGAGCAGTACTTC.

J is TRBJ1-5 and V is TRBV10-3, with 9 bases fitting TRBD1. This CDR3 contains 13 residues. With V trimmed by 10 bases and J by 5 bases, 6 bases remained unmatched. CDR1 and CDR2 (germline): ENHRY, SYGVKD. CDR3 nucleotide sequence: TGTGCCAGCGGGACAGGGAAATATCAGCCCCAGCATTTT. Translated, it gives CASGTGKYQPQHF.

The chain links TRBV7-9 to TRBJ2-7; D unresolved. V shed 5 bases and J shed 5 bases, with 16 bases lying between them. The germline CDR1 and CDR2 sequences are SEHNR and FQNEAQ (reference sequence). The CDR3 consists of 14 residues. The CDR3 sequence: CASSLRYASNEQYF. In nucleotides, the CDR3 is TGTGCCAGCAGCCTACGTTATGCGTCGAACGAGCAGTACTTC.

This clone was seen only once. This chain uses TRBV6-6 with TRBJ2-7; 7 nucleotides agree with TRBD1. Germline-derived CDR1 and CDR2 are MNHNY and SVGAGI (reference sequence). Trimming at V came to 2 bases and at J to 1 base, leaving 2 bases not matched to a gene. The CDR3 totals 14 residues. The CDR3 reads CASSYDRDSYEQYF. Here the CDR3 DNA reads TGTGCCAGCAGTTACGACAGGGATTCCTACGAGCAGTACTTC.

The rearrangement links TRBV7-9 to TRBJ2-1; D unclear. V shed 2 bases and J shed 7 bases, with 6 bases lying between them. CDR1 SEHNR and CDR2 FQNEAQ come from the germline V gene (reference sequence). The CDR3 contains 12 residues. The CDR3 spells CASSLMGNEQFF. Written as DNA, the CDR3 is TGTGCCAGCAGCTTAATGGGGAATGAGCAGTTCTTC.

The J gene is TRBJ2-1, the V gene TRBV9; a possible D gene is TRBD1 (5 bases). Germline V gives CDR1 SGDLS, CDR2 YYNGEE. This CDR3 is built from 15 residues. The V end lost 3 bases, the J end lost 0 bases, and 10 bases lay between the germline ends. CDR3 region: CASSGTGDSYNEQFF. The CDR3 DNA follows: TGTGCCAGCAGCGGAACAGGTGACTCCTACAATGAGCAGTTCTTC.

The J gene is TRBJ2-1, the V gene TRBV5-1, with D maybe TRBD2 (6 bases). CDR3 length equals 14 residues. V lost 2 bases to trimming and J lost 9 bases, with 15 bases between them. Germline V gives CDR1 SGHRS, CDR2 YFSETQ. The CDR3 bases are TGCGCCAGCAGCTTTGGGGACTCTTGGGGTGAGCAGTTCTTC. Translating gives CASSFGDSWGEQFF. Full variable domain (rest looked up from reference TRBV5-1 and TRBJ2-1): KAGVTQTPRYLIKTRGQQVTLSCSPISGHRSVSWYQQTPGQGLQFLFEYFSETQRNKGNFPGRFSGRQFSNSRSEMNVSTLELGDSALYLCASSFGDSWGEQFFGPGTRLTVL.

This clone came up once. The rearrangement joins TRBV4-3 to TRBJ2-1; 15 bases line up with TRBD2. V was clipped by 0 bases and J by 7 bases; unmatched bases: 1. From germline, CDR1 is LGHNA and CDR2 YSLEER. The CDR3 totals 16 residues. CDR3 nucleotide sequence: TGCGCCAGCAGCCAAGACGGACTAGCGGGAGGGAATGAGCAGTTCTTC. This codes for CASSQDGLAGGNEQFF.

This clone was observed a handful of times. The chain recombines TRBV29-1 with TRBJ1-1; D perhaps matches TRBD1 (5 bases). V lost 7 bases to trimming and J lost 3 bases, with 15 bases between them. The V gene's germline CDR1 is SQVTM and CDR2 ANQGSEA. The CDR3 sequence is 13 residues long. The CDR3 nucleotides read TGCAGCGCCGCAGGGCTTTTCTACACTGAAGCTTTCTTT. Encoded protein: CSAAGLFYTEAFF.

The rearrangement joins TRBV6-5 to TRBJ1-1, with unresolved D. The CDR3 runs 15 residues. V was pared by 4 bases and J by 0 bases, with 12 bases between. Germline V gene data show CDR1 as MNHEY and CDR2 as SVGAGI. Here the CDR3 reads CASSSSGSLNTEAFF. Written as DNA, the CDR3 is TGTGCCAGCAGTTCCTCGGGGAGTCTGAACACTGAAGCTTTCTTT.

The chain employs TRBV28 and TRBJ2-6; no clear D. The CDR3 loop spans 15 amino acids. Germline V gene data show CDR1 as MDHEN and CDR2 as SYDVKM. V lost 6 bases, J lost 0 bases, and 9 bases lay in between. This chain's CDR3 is CASRVDDSGANVLTF. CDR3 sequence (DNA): TGTGCCAGCAGGGTCGACGACTCTGGGGCCAACGTCCTGACTTTC.